The 8 T cell receptor beta chains below come from one sample, sequenced in a study of OX40 agonist ivuxolimab in advanced cancers. The method was immunoSEQ multiplex PCR; TCRdb's version includes in-frame clones alone and lacks a portion of them. This sample carries about 60,000 clones, roughly nine tenths of them seen once, and the ten largest clones take under 2%. Sequencing used CD4+ or CD8+ T cells sorted from blood, obtained in a trial of the OX40 agonist ivuxolimab. The source of these receptors is an adult with an advanced solid tumor such as melanoma, head and neck, liver or kidney cancer.

In DNA form, the CDR3 reads TGTGCCAGCTCACCACCGGGGGGCCCAGATACGCAGTATTTT. This translates into CASSPPGGPDTQYF. The genes are TRBV18 and TRBJ2-3; D may correspond to TRBD1 or TRBD2 (6 bases each). CDR3 length: 14 amino acids. Trimming took off 0 bases at V and 4 bases at J, with 8 bases between the two ends. Per germline, CDR1 KGHSH and CDR2 LQKENI. The whole variable domain, filled in from reference TRBV18 and TRBJ2-3, reads NAGVMQNPRHLVRRRGQEARLRCSPMKGHSHVYWYRQLPEEGLKFMVYLQKENIIDESGMPKERFSAEFPKEGPSILRIQQVVRGDSAAYFCASSPPGGPDTQYFGPGTRLTVL.

This chain links TRBV7-9 with TRBJ1-2, with TRBD1 matching over 9 bases. CDR1 is SEHNR, CDR2 FQNEAQ, per germline (reference sequence). The CDR3 extends over 13 amino acids. With 1 base clipped from V and 6 bases from J, the junction kept 0 bases outside the gene matches. Here the CDR3 reads CASSLGQGDGYTF. The CDR3, as DNA: TGTGCCAGCAGCTTAGGACAGGGGGATGGCTACACCTTC.

The V and J genes are TRBV6-6 and TRBJ1-2; D is undetermined. CDR3 size: 14 residues. Germline V gives CDR1 MNHNY, CDR2 SVGAGI (reference sequence). Trimming took off 7 bases at V and 6 bases at J, with 18 bases between the two ends. CDR3 residues: CASTYGLAGDGYTF. CDR3 DNA: TGTGCCAGCACCTACGGGTTAGCAGGAGATGGCTACACCTTC.

On this clone: This sample also contains other DNA sequences that code for the same CDR3. The rearrangement links TRBV30 to TRBJ2-7; D is unresolved. Germline V lookup: CDR1 GTSNPN, CDR2 SVGIG (reference sequence). Trimming removed 3 bases at V and 2 bases at J, with 11 bases between. The CDR3 is 13 amino acids. CDR3 region: CAWSVQSAYEQYF. The CDR3 DNA reads as TGTGCCTGGAGCGTGCAGTCAGCCTACGAGCAGTACTTC.

V is TRBV5-1 and J is TRBJ2-1; a weak D match, TRBD2 (6 bases). The germline V gene encodes CDR1 SGHRS and CDR2 YFSETQ. The CDR3 runs 14 residues. Trimming took off 3 bases at V and 5 bases at J, with 12 bases between the two ends. The CDR3 is CASSWGDFNNEQFF. The DNA for the CDR3 is TGCGCCAGCAGCTGGGGGGACTTTAACAATGAGCAGTTCTTC.

The chain uses TRBV30 and TRBJ2-2, with 8 nucleotides matching TRBD2. The germline gives CDR1 GTSNPN, CDR2 SVGIG (reference sequence). There are 18 residues in the CDR3. Trimming took 4 bases from V and 0 from J; bases not matched to a gene: 13. The CDR3 DNA sequence: TGTGCCTGGACATCTCCGGGACTAGAACTTTCGAACACCGGGGAGCTGTTTTTT. It encodes CAWTSPGLELSNTGELFF.

V gene TRBV28 combines with J gene TRBJ2-5; TRBD1 agrees at 10 bases. Trimming took 6 bases from V and 3 from J; bases not matched to a gene: 7. The CDR3 length is 15 residues. Germline CDR1 is MDHEN and CDR2 is SYDVKM. CDR3 nucleotide sequence: TGTGCCAGCAGCGCGCCCGGGACAGGGGAAGAGACCCAGTACTTC. This gives the protein CASSAPGTGEETQYF.

The chain employs TRBV5-1 and TRBJ2-5; D may correspond to TRBD1 or TRBD2 (6 bases each). Germline loops: CDR1 SGHRS, CDR2 YFSETQ. The CDR3 length is 14 residues. V was cut by 1 base and J by 4 bases, with 11 bases left in between. Here the CDR3 reads CASSLRGTTETQYF. CDR3 DNA sequence: TGCGCCAGCAGCTTGCGCGGGACAACAGAGACCCAGTACTTC.